The 29 T cell receptor beta chains given below trace back to one sample, sequenced in a study of cytomegalovirus exposure and HLA in healthy donors. PCR involved 60 Vbeta and 13 Jbeta primers. Here immunoSEQ multiplex PCR was the method, and the copy in TCRdb shows in-frame clones only, minus some. This sample yields some 130,000 clones, of which 55% to 80% are seen a single time; roughly 2.5% belongs to the top ten. The material sequenced was PBMCs. These receptors were obtained from a woman between 40 and 55 years old in good health and CMV-seronegative.

This clone was found once. This chain joins TRBV4-1 and TRBJ1-2; the D gene is possibly TRBD1 (5 bases). V lost 2 bases and J 3 bases, leaving 7 bases between the germline ends. Germline V gene lookup returns CDR1 MGHRA and CDR2 YSYEKL. CDR3 length: 13 residues. This chain's CDR3 is CASSQTGDYGYTF. CDR3 nucleotides: TGCGCCAGCAGCCAAACAGGTGACTATGGCTACACCTTC.

The chain joins TRBV7-3 to TRBJ2-7; TRBD1 agrees at 7 bases. The junction had 11 bases not matched to a gene; V was cut back by 5 bases and J by 7 bases. CDR1 and CDR2 (germline): SGHTA, FQGTGA. There are 14 residues in the CDR3. The CDR3 loop is CASSQTDRSREQYF. In DNA, the CDR3 is TGTGCCAGCAGCCAAACGGACAGGTCCAGGGAGCAGTACTTC. Supplemented by reference TRBV7-3 and TRBJ2-7, the full variable domain reads GAGVSQTPSNKVTEKGKYVELRCDPISGHTALYWYRQSLGQGPEFLIYFQGTGAADDSGLPNDRFFAVRPEGSVSTLKIQRTERGDSAVYLCASSQTDRSREQYFGPGTRLTVT.

This clone was detected only a few times. This chain uses TRBV19 with TRBJ1-4; D may be TRBD1 (6 bases). Germline V gene lookup returns CDR1 LNHDA and CDR2 SQIVND (reference sequence). Trimming cost V 6 bases and J 8 bases, with 19 bases left between them. The CDR3 runs to 15 residues. The CDR3, as DNA: TGTGCCAGTAGGCCCCTACAGGGCGGGGGCGAAAAACTGTTTTTT. Its protein product is CASRPLQGGGEKLFF.

On this clone: One end of the junction varies from germline; a read error may be responsible. The gene calls are TRBV2 and TRBJ1-5; D perhaps matches TRBD1 (6 bases). The CDR3 loop spans 13 amino acids. Germline values: CDR1 SNHLY, CDR2 FYNNEI. The CDR3 bases are TGTGCCGGCAGCGGACAGAGGGGTCAGCCCCAGCATTTT. This gives the protein CAGSGQRGQPQHF.

This chain links TRBV4-2 with TRBJ2-3; tentatively, D is TRBD2 (6 bases). Germline lookup yields CDR1 LGHNA and CDR2 YNFKEQ. V lost 1 base and J lost 4, with 15 bases in between. The CDR3 spans 16 residues. The CDR3 sequence: CASSQAGGGPADTQYF. In nucleotides, the CDR3 is TGTGCCAGCAGCCAAGCCGGGGGAGGCCCCGCAGATACGCAGTATTTT.

The chain joins TRBV4-1 to TRBJ1-4; D unresolved. This CDR3 region has 13 residues. Trimming removed 3 bases from V and 10 bases from J, with 12 bases in between. Per germline, CDR1 MGHRA and CDR2 YSYEKL. The CDR3 coding sequence is TGCGCCAGCAGCCAGGAGTTCGGCGGAAAACTGTTTTTT. Translating gives CASSQEFGGKLFF.

This clone has a handful of counts. The CDR3 reads CASSSGTGTVNTEAFF. In DNA, the CDR3 is TGTGCCAGCTCATCTGGTACCGGGACAGTGAACACTGAAGCTTTCTTT. The gene calls are TRBV18 and TRBJ1-1, with TRBD1 matching over 7 bases. The CDR3 is 16 amino acids. The germline gives CDR1 KGHSH, CDR2 LQKENI. V trimming: 5 bases; J trimming: 0 bases; junction bases outside the gene matches: 9.

In its sample, this clone was seen a few times. The V call is TRBV19, the J call TRBJ1-2, with TRBD1 identical over 10 bases. CDR1 and CDR2 (germline): LNHDA, SQIVND (reference sequence). This CDR3 is 14 amino acids long. V was clipped by 5 bases and J by 8 bases; unmatched bases: 8. The CDR3 DNA reads as TGTGCCAGTAGTCCAAGGACAGGGGGAAACGGCTACACCTTC. This encodes CASSPRTGGNGYTF.

This sequence joins TRBV5-1 and TRBJ1-5; D unresolved. The germline CDR1 and CDR2 sequences are SGHRS and YFSETQ. Deletions cut 0 bases from V and 5 bases from J, with 9 bases between. The CDR3 contains 14 residues. CDR3 amino acids: CASSLDARDQPQHF. For the CDR3, the DNA is TGCGCCAGCAGCTTGGATGCCCGGGATCAGCCCCAGCATTTT.

CDR3 residues: CASDPGQGTDTQYF. In DNA, the CDR3 is TGTGCCAGCGATCCGGGACAGGGGACAGATACGCAGTATTTT. The rearrangement uses TRBV28 and TRBJ2-3, with 10 bases lining up with TRBD1. CDR3 length: 14 residues. Looked up from germline, CDR1 is MDHEN and CDR2 is SYDVKM. With 8 bases clipped from V and 3 bases from J, the junction kept 5 bases outside the gene matches.

CDR3 nucleotides: TGTGCCAGCAGCTGGGCACCCGATCAGCCCCAGCATTTT. Protein: CASSWAPDQPQHF. The J gene is TRBJ1-5, the V gene TRBV11-2; no reliable D call. This CDR3 contains 13 residues. Deletions cut 4 bases from V and 5 bases from J, with 9 bases between. Germline values: CDR1 SGHAT, CDR2 FQNNGV. The variable domain in full, with the rest retrieved from reference TRBV11-2 and TRBJ1-5, is EAGVAQSPRYKIIEKRQSVAFWCNPISGHATLYWYQQILGQGPKLLIQFQNNGVVDDSQLPKDRFSAERLKGVDSTLKIQPAKLEDSAVYLCASSWAPDQPQHFGDGTRLSIL.

This clone is medium-sized. The gene calls are TRBV2 and TRBJ2-7, with TRBD1 identical over 8 bases. This CDR3 is built from 13 residues. Germline CDR1 reads SNHLY; CDR2 reads FYNNEI. With 3 bases clipped from V and 6 bases from J, the junction kept 4 bases outside the gene matches. The CDR3, as DNA: TGTGCCAGCAGTGACTTGGGGACAGGCGAGCAGTACTTC. Protein sequence: CASSDLGTGEQYF.

Remarks on this clone: The junction shows a germline mismatch at one end, possibly a read error. The J gene is TRBJ2-7, the V gene TRBV28; 9 nucleotides align to TRBD1. Germline CDR1 is MDHEN and CDR2 is SYDVKM. The CDR3 totals 15 residues. In nucleotides, the CDR3 is TGTGCTAGCAGTCCGCCCGGGACAGGGAACTACGAGCAGTACTTC. It translates to CASSPPGTGNYEQYF.

V and J are TRBV5-4 and TRBJ2-5; 8 bases agree with TRBD1. Germline CDR1 is SGHNT and CDR2 is YYREEE (reference sequence). This CDR3 has 14 residues. Trimming at V came to 4 bases and at J to 5 bases, leaving 7 bases not matched to a gene. The CDR3 DNA reads as TGTGCCAGCAGCGGTACAGGGGGATTTGAGACCCAGTACTTC. Its protein is CASSGTGGFETQYF.

This rearrangement joins TRBV6-1 to TRBJ2-2; 8 bases agree with TRBD2. The CDR3 sequence is 15 residues long. In germline, CDR1 is MNHNS, CDR2 SASEGT. V shed 1 base and J 5 bases; nucleotides not matched to a gene: 3. The CDR3 coding sequence is TGTGCCAGCAGTGAAGGGACTAGCCAAACCGGGGAGCTGTTTTTT. This codes for CASSEGTSQTGELFF.

The chain links TRBV11-2 to TRBJ1-2; no firm D call. CDR1 is SGHAT, CDR2 FQNNGV, per germline. The CDR3 runs 14 residues. Trimming shortened V by 6 bases and J by 4 bases, and 15 bases separated the two germline ends. CDR3 sequence (DNA): TGTGCCAGCAGACCCTCCGGGGATTCCTATGGCTACACCTTC. It yields the protein CASRPSGDSYGYTF.

The V gene is TRBV9, the J gene TRBJ2-7; D may be TRBD2 (6 bases). CDR1 is SGDLS and CDR2 is YYNGEE in the germline V gene. V lost 4 bases to trimming and J lost 7 bases, with 15 bases between them. The CDR3 totals 13 residues. The CDR3 DNA reads as TGTGCCAGCAGCTCTCGCCTCGGGGGAGAGCAGTACTTC. This codes for CASSSRLGGEQYF.

This clone was recorded only once. The genes are TRBV27 and TRBJ1-3; tentative D call: TRBD1 (6 bases). Trimming stripped 6 bases from V and 4 bases from J, with 13 bases between. Germline loops: CDR1 MNHEY, CDR2 SMNVEV (reference sequence). The CDR3 covers 14 residues. The CDR3 reads CASSPDRPGNTIYF. The CDR3 bases are TGTGCCAGCAGCCCGGACAGACCCGGAAACACCATATATTTT.

This sequence joins TRBV7-2 and TRBJ2-3, with D possibly TRBD1 on 8 matching bases. The CDR3 is 14 amino acids. The germline gives CDR1 SGHTA, CDR2 FQGNSA. V was clipped by 5 bases and J by 3 bases, with 12 bases between them. The CDR3 DNA reads as TGTGCCAGCAGCCCACAGGGGGGGACAGATACGCAGTATTTT. This codes for CASSPQGGTDTQYF.

This clone has just a few counts. The rearrangement joins TRBV29-1 to TRBJ2-3, with 9 bases lining up with TRBD2. Germline-derived CDR1 and CDR2 are SQVTM and ANQGSEA. This CDR3 is 13 amino acids long. V lost 5 bases and J lost 6; bases outside the gene matches: 6. Here the CDR3 DNA reads TGCAGCGTTCACCTAGCGGGGATGGATACGCAGTATTTT. Translation gives CSVHLAGMDTQYF.

The chain links TRBV7-2 to TRBJ2-3; possible D gene TRBD2, 6 bases. Germline assignment: CDR1 SGHTA and CDR2 FQGNSA. The CDR3 is 17 residues long. Between the trimmed V and J ends, which lost 2 bases and 4 bases, there was a span of 19 bases. This chain's CDR3 is CASSLRIGRDQPDTQYF. CDR3 nucleotides: TGTGCCAGCAGCTTAAGGATCGGGCGGGACCAACCAGATACGCAGTATTTT.

This clone was seen only a few times. This chain uses TRBV4-3 with TRBJ2-5, with 7 bases fitting TRBD1. Germline V CDR1 and CDR2: LGHNA, YSLEER. CDR3 length: 14 residues. J gave up 6 bases and V 1 base, and 5 bases lay outside the gene matches. CDR3 in DNA: TGCGCCAGCAGCCAAGGAGGGGGCACGCAGACCCAGTACTTC. Its translation is CASSQGGGTQTQYF.

Turning to this clone: Mismatch with germline at one junction end may stem from a read error. J is TRBJ1-2 and V is TRBV7-9; D perhaps matches TRBD1 (5 bases). CDR1 is SEHNR, CDR2 FQNEAQ, per germline (reference sequence). This CDR3 has 16 amino acids. CDR3 sequence reads: CPSSSETVSRPYGYTF. The CDR3 DNA follows: TGTCCCAGCAGCTCCGAGACAGTCTCCCGCCCCTATGGCTACACCTTC.

This rearrangement joins TRBV5-1 to TRBJ2-1, with 7 bases fitting TRBD2. V lost 3 bases, J lost 0 bases, and 3 bases stayed unmatched. The CDR3 extends over 15 amino acids. Germline CDR1 is SGHRS and CDR2 is YFSETQ. The CDR3 protein is CASSSIAGSYNEQFF. The CDR3 coding sequence is TGCGCCAGCAGCTCCATAGCGGGCTCCTACAATGAGCAGTTCTTC.

This clone was observed a single time. The rearrangement joins TRBV6-5 to TRBJ1-2; 7 bases align to TRBD1. Per the germline V gene, CDR1 is MNHEY and CDR2 is SVGAGI. The length of the CDR3 is 13 residues. V was pared by 6 bases and J by 6 bases, with 7 bases of the junction left unmatched. The CDR3 nucleotides are TGTGCCAGCAGCCGACAGGGAGAGGATGGCTACACCTTC. This gives the protein CASSRQGEDGYTF.

V and J are TRBV6-5 and TRBJ1-2; 7 bases align to TRBD1. Trimming at V came to 7 bases and at J to 7 bases, leaving 9 bases not matched to a gene. Germline-derived CDR1 and CDR2 are MNHEY and SVGAGI. This CDR3 is 13 amino acids long. CDR3 DNA: TGTGCCAGCAACCCCGGGACAGCCCTTGGCTACACCTTC. It codes for CASNPGTALGYTF.

This clone was counted between two and nine times. J is TRBJ1-1 and V is TRBV19; no reliable D call. The CDR3 length is 15 residues. Trimming removed 5 bases at V and 2 bases at J, with 15 bases between. Germline-derived CDR1 and CDR2 are LNHDA and SQIVND (reference sequence). CDR3 sequence reads: CASSLRPGANTEAFF. DNA of the CDR3: TGTGCCAGTAGTCTCAGACCGGGAGCCAACACTGAAGCTTTCTTT.

In this sample, this clone turned up a few times. V is TRBV28 and J is TRBJ1-2; a weak D match, TRBD1 (6 bases). Trimming shortened V by 7 bases and J by 2 bases, and 11 bases separated the two germline ends. The CDR3 extends over 13 amino acids. CDR1 and CDR2 (germline): MDHEN, SYDVKM. CDR3 in amino acids: CASNRALNYGYTF. The CDR3 DNA sequence: TGTGCCAGCAACAGGGCCCTAAACTATGGCTACACCTTC.

The CDR3 coding sequence is TGTGCCAGCAGCTTAGCCCAGGGGGGCACTGAAGCTTTCTTT. As protein: CASSLAQGGTEAFF. V usage is TRBV11-2 and J usage is TRBJ1-1; 7 nucleotides match TRBD1. Germline V gene lookup returns CDR1 SGHAT and CDR2 FQNNGV. V shed 1 base, J shed 4 bases, and the junction held 3 bases outside the gene matches. The CDR3 length is 14 residues.